This T cell receptor beta chain was profiled in a study of control samples from healthy donors and cancer patients. The CDR3 consists of 18 residues. Germline CDR1 is SGHTA and CDR2 is FQGNSA. The trim removed 6 bases at V and 4 bases at J, leaving 13 bases unmatched. Profiled with immunoSEQ multiplex PCR; TCRdb holds only in-frame clones, not every one. The profile covers about 130,000 clones, with around 90% appearing a single time and 2% to 2.5% taken by the ten largest. Sequencing used blood. This sequence joins TRBV7-2 and TRBJ2-5; 14 bases map to TRBD2. The receptor's source is a man between 18 and 35 years old in good health. CDR3 protein: CASSQRLAGTSGRETQYF. The CDR3 DNA reads as TGTGCCAGCAGTCAGCGACTGGCTGGGACTAGCGGGAGAGAGACCCAGTACTTC.